Given below is one T cell receptor beta chain in context. Its antigen is currently unknown. This specimen comes from a study of spatial heterogeneity in lung cancer. The V gene lost 7 bases and the J gene lost 4 bases, with 13 bases spanning the gap. The CDR3 has 12 amino acids. Germline CDR1 reads SQVTM; CDR2 reads ANQGSEA. TCRdb independently ran MiXCR on the 5' RACE reads; one entry per CDR3 protein. The sample has 680 or so distinct CDR3 sequences; around 35% are singletons. Study-level findings and limits: Counts that tracked tumor mutation counts were those of expanded intratumoral alpha and beta TCRs.

Time point noted: sample taken at primary tumor resection. The V gene is TRBV29-1, the J gene TRBJ1-2; a weak D match, TRBD1 (5 bases). This TCR came from a male donor with early-stage non-small cell lung cancer. The sequencing here drew on lung tumor tissue, taken at surgery. The CDR3 is CSAEGLIYGYTF. Here the CDR3 DNA reads TGCAGCGCGGAGGGACTGATCTATGGCTACACCTTC.